This T cell receptor beta chain was identified in a study of chemoradiotherapy in HPV16-positive cancers. Over chemoradiotherapy, repertoires were sampled more than once. This table comes from immunoSEQ multiplex PCR, and its TCRdb copy is limited to in-frame clones, with some not included. The table lists around 13,000 clones, around three quarters of them singletons. This CDR3 contains 17 residues. V was clipped by 2 bases and J by 0 bases, with 14 bases between them. Looked up from germline, CDR1 is LNHDA and CDR2 is SQIVND (reference sequence). This sample was gathered from a patient who underwent chemoradiotherapy. The chain links TRBV19 to TRBJ1-3; D ambiguous. This clonotype originated in a human donor with HPV-associated anogenital cancer. In DNA, the CDR3 is TGTGCCAGTAGTATATGGCTTACCAAGAACTCTGGAAACACCATATATTTT. This gives the protein CASSIWLTKNSGNTIYF.